A single sample is the source of the 21 T cell receptor beta chains below, sequenced in a study of shared clonotypes between healthy human individuals. The data were produced by immunoSEQ multiplex PCR, yet TCRdb's version contains in-frame clones alone and is incomplete. The sample consists of 2 million to 2.5 million clones, over 90% of them appearing once. Sequencing was performed on naive CD4+ T cells from PBMCs. Subset given: CD45RA+ positively selected. The receptor set was obtained from a man aged 18 to 35 in good health. Some clones in this sample may be carry-over from other donors' samples.

The chain is built from TRBV5-6 and TRBJ1-2; maybe TRBD1 (5 bases). Germline lookup yields CDR1 SGHDT and CDR2 YYEEEE. With 0 bases removed from V and 12 bases from J, the gap between germline ends came to 12 bases. The CDR3 loop spans 12 amino acids. CDR3 loop: CASSLAGSKNTF. DNA of the CDR3: TGTGCCAGCAGCTTGGCAGGGTCCAAGAACACCTTC.

The V call is TRBV10-3, the J call TRBJ1-1; D not resolved. V was pared by 0 bases and J by 2 bases, with 7 bases between. Germline V gene lookup returns CDR1 ENHRY and CDR2 SYGVKD. CDR3 length equals 14 residues. The CDR3 is CAISESDYNTEAFF. The CDR3 DNA follows: TGTGCCATCAGTGAGTCGGATTATAACACTGAAGCTTTCTTT.

This clone was seen once. The chain joins TRBV28 to TRBJ1-5; D gene uncertain. The germline V and J ends were trimmed by 1 base and 11 bases, with 9 bases remaining between them. The CDR3 loop spans 12 amino acids. The germline gives CDR1 MDHEN, CDR2 SYDVKM. The CDR3, as DNA: TGTGCCAGCAGTTTATCTGCTAGGGCCCAGCATTTT. It specifies CASSLSARAQHF. Variable domain in full (rest from reference TRBV28 and TRBJ1-5): DVKVTQSSRYLVKRTGEKVFLECVQDMDHENMFWYRQDPGLGLRLIYFSYDVKMKEKGDIPEGYSVSREKKERFSLILESASTNQTSMYLCASSLSARAQHFGDGTRLSIL.

CDR3 in DNA: TGTGCCAGCAGAAGGACTAGCGGGAGGCCGGGGTACAATGAGCAGTTCTTC. It yields the protein CASRRTSGRPGYNEQFF. The V and J genes are TRBV2 and TRBJ2-1; 14 bases agree with TRBD2. From germline, CDR1 is SNHLY and CDR2 FYNNEI. J gave up 4 bases and V 6 bases, and 8 bases lay outside the gene matches. CDR3 length equals 17 residues.

The CDR3 region is CASSAEVLGPQHF. The CDR3 DNA sequence: TGTGCCAGCAGCGCGGAGGTTCTTGGGCCCCAGCATTTT. The J gene is TRBJ1-5, the V gene TRBV9; D is ambiguous. The V end was cut by 3 bases, the J end by 9 bases, with 13 bases between. The CDR3 extends over 13 amino acids. Germline V lookup: CDR1 SGDLS, CDR2 YYNGEE.

The chain employs TRBV7-9 and TRBJ2-6; D may be TRBD2 (6 bases). The CDR3 contains 19 residues. The germline V gene encodes CDR1 SEHNR and CDR2 FQNEAQ (reference sequence). V was cut by 0 bases and J by 4 bases, with 19 bases left in between. The CDR3 is CASSLAIGTGESGANVLTF. In nucleotides, the CDR3 is TGTGCCAGCAGCTTAGCGATTGGTACGGGGGAGTCAGGGGCCAACGTCCTGACTTTC.

The V gene is TRBV6-1, the J gene TRBJ2-1, with TRBD2 matching over 9 bases. The germline V gene has CDR1 MNHNS and CDR2 SASEGT. This CDR3 region has 16 residues. J lost 6 bases, V lost 3 bases, and 9 bases had no gene match. CDR3 residues: CASSDLGGRVFNEQFF. The CDR3 DNA reads TGTGCCAGCAGTGATTTAGGCGGGAGGGTGTTCAATGAGCAGTTCTTC.

V usage is TRBV28 and J usage is TRBJ2-7, with 7 bases aligning to TRBD2. This CDR3 is built from 14 residues. Germline values: CDR1 MDHEN, CDR2 SYDVKM. Trimming removed 5 bases from V and 6 bases from J; junction bases left unmatched: 10. This CDR3 reads CASSMTGGSREQYF. The CDR3, as DNA: TGTGCCAGCAGTATGACCGGGGGGTCCCGCGAGCAGTACTTC.

The V gene is TRBV25-1, the J gene TRBJ1-6; the D gene is possibly TRBD1 (5 bases). Germline CDR1 is MGHDK and CDR2 is SYGVNS. V was trimmed by 1 base and J by 6 bases, leaving 10 bases between them. This CDR3 comprises 15 residues. The CDR3 is CASSEWGDINSPLHF. The CDR3 DNA is TGTGCCAGCAGTGAATGGGGGGATATTAATTCACCCCTCCACTTT.

This clone was picked up one time. This chain joins TRBV18 and TRBJ2-1; 8 bases are shared with TRBD2. From germline, CDR1 is KGHSH and CDR2 LQKENI. Germline trimming cut 3 bases from V and 3 bases from J; bases unmatched to any gene: 7. The CDR3 extends over 16 amino acids. CDR3 region: CASSPMLAGNYNEQFF. In DNA, the CDR3 is TGTGCCAGCTCACCGATGCTAGCGGGTAACTACAATGAGCAGTTCTTC.

The J gene is TRBJ2-5, the V gene TRBV28; D gene ambiguous. Germline V gene data show CDR1 as MDHEN and CDR2 as SYDVKM. The CDR3 has 12 residues. Trimming pared 4 bases from V and 1 base from J, leaving 4 bases between. The CDR3 spells CASSSSQETQYF. The CDR3 coding sequence is TGTGCCAGCAGTTCGTCCCAAGAGACCCAGTACTTC.

The chain employs TRBV28 and TRBJ2-5; D might be TRBD1 or TRBD2, each matching 5 bases. Trimming stripped 6 bases from V and 5 bases from J, with 19 bases between. The CDR3 covers 15 residues. CDR1 is MDHEN and CDR2 is SYDVKM in the germline V gene. The CDR3: CASSRPGRPRETQYF. CDR3 nucleotides: TGTGCCAGCAGCCGGCCGGGACGCCCCAGGGAGACCCAGTACTTC.

A word on this clone: This CDR3 is also generated by other DNA sequences in the sample. V gene TRBV9 combines with J gene TRBJ1-2, with D possibly matching TRBD1 (5 bases). Trimming removed 0 bases from V and 4 bases from J, with 10 bases in between. From germline, CDR1 is SGDLS and CDR2 YYNGEE. The CDR3 is 14 residues long. CDR3: CASSVGQPSYGYTF. The CDR3 DNA reads TGTGCCAGCAGCGTAGGACAGCCGAGCTATGGCTACACCTTC.

The chain recombines TRBV6-1 with TRBJ2-7, with a tentative D call TRBD1 (6 bases). The CDR3 consists of 13 residues. The germline gives CDR1 MNHNS, CDR2 SASEGT. V lost 7 bases to trimming and J lost 3 bases, with 13 bases between them. The CDR3 region is CASNPGHFYEQYF. Written as DNA, the CDR3 is TGTGCCAGCAATCCGGGACACTTCTACGAGCAGTACTTC.

On this clone itself: This sample includes further DNA sequences coding for the same CDR3. The chain's CDR3 is CASSLVGGQPQHF. The CDR3 DNA sequence: TGTGCCAGCAGCTTAGTGGGGGGGCAGCCCCAGCATTTT. The chain has TRBV7-8 and TRBJ1-5, with D perhaps matching TRBD1 (5 bases). Between the trimmed V and J ends, which lost 1 base and 7 bases, there was a span of 8 bases. Germline CDR1 and CDR2: SGHVS and FQNEAQ. The CDR3 extends over 13 amino acids.

J is TRBJ1-1 and V is TRBV19; TRBD1 might be the D (6 bases). The CDR3 has 14 residues. CDR1 is LNHDA and CDR2 is SQIVND in the germline V gene (reference sequence). Deletions cut 10 bases from V and 3 bases from J, with 18 bases between. The CDR3 nucleotides are TGTGCCACCCTTGAAAGGGGGAAGGACACTGAAGCTTTCTTT. Translation: CATLERGKDTEAFF. The whole variable domain, remainder taken from reference TRBV19 and TRBJ1-1, is DGGITQSPKYLFRKEGQNVTLSCEQNLNHDAMYWYRQDPGQGLRLIYYSQIVNDFQKGDIAEGYSVSREKKESFPLTVTSAQKNPTAFYLCATLERGKDTEAFFGQGTRLTVV.

DNA of the CDR3: TGTGCCAGCAGCTCGGGAGCTTCGAATATGGCAGATACGCAGTATTTT. Translated, it gives CASSSGASNMADTQYF. V and J are TRBV7-3 and TRBJ2-3; D is perhaps TRBD2 (6 bases). This CDR3 has 16 amino acids. Trimming stripped 4 bases from V and 4 bases from J, with 18 bases between. CDR1 is SGHTA and CDR2 is FQGTGA in the germline V gene.

The V and J genes are TRBV7-9 and TRBJ2-2; a weak D match, TRBD2 (5 bases). The CDR3 is 16 residues long. The V and J ends lost 5 bases and 5 bases respectively, with 18 bases between them. Germline CDR1 SEHNR, CDR2 FQNEAQ (reference sequence). The CDR3 sequence is CASSPHKVSGTGELFF. CDR3 nucleotide sequence: TGTGCCAGCAGCCCCCATAAGGTCTCGGGGACCGGGGAGCTGTTTTTT.

V gene TRBV7-8 combines with J gene TRBJ1-1; D perhaps matches TRBD1 (5 bases). Germline V gene sequence: CDR1 SGHVS, CDR2 FQNEAQ. Trimming left V 0 bases short and J 3 bases short, with 14 bases between. The CDR3 covers 16 residues. The CDR3 loop is CASSLALGTGYTEAFF. The CDR3 nucleotides read TGTGCCAGCAGCTTAGCGCTGGGGACGGGTTACACTGAAGCTTTCTTT.

The rearrangement joins TRBV7-8 to TRBJ2-1; 8 bases are shared with TRBD2. The CDR3 contains 15 residues. After removal of 5 bases from V and 6 bases from J, the junction contained 9 bases not matched to a gene. Germline assignment: CDR1 SGHVS and CDR2 FQNEAQ. The CDR3: CASSPWGAGVNEQFF. The CDR3 DNA reads as TGTGCCAGCAGCCCTTGGGGAGCGGGAGTCAATGAGCAGTTCTTC.

J is TRBJ2-7 and V is TRBV6-6, with TRBD1 as a possible D gene (6 bases). The germline V and J ends were trimmed by 3 bases and 0 bases, with 9 bases remaining between them. The CDR3 totals 14 residues. CDR1 MNHNY and CDR2 SVGAGI come from the germline V gene (reference sequence). The CDR3 region has the DNA TGTGCCAGCAGTTATGGGGGCCCCTCCTACGAGCAGTACTTC. Its translation is CASSYGGPSYEQYF.